A selection of T cell receptor beta chains follows, all from one sample in a study of blood T cells in healthy people across ages. TCRdb called the 5' RACE reads again in MiXCR, with one record for every CDR3 protein. The table includes about 1,600,000 distinct CDR3 sequences, about 43% detected once. The sequenced sample consisted of blood. The receptors were gathered from a woman younger than 35 in good health. Each CDR3 is given with its conserved first and last residue. The D gene is left open where the match is weak. Clone size is given for some rows only: seen once, a few or many times, or a class if the clone is expanded.

abundance: NA; d_gene: NA; v_gene: TRBV4-1; j_gene: TRBJ2-2; CDR3nt: TGCGCCAGCAGCCAACCTACAGGGTCCCTAACGAACACCGGGGAGCTGTTTTTT; CDR3aa: CASSQPTGSLTNTGELFF
abundance: NA; d_gene: TRBD1; v_gene: TRBV6-1; j_gene: TRBJ2-7; CDR3nt: TGTACCAGCACCGCAGGGGGTTCGGTAGGTGAGCAGTACTTC; CDR3aa: CTSTAGGSVGEQYF
abundance: few; d_gene: NA; v_gene: TRBV20-1; j_gene: TRBJ2-3; CDR3nt: TGCAGTGCTACTACCTTCAGCACAGATACGCAGTATTTT; CDR3aa: CSATTFSTDTQYF
abundance: NA; d_gene: NA; v_gene: TRBV3-1; j_gene: TRBJ1-1; CDR3nt: TGTGCCAGCAGCCACGGGAATTCTGAAGCTTTCTTT; CDR3aa: CASSHGNSEAFF
abundance: NA; d_gene: NA; v_gene: TRBV11-2; j_gene: TRBJ2-4; CDR3nt: TGTGCCAGCATCCCCGCGGGGCCCAAAAACATTCAGTACTTC; CDR3aa: CASIPAGPKNIQYF
abundance: NA; d_gene: NA; v_gene: TRBV11-3; j_gene: TRBJ2-5; CDR3nt: TGTGCCAGCAGCTTAGATCCCTACAATGAGCAGTACTTC; CDR3aa: CASSLDPYNEQYF
abundance: few; d_gene: NA; v_gene: TRBV29-1; j_gene: TRBJ2-7; CDR3nt: TGCAGCGTTGAAACTAGCAGGAAAAACTACGAGCAGTACTTC; CDR3aa: CSVETSRKNYEQYF
abundance: NA; d_gene: TRBD2; v_gene: TRBV12-3/TRBV12-4; j_gene: TRBJ2-3; CDR3nt: TGTGCCAGCAGCCCCGGGGGGTCCAACACAGATACGCAGTATTTT; CDR3aa: CASSPGGSNTDTQYF
abundance: few; d_gene: NA; v_gene: TRBV5-1; j_gene: TRBJ2-7; CDR3nt: TGCGCCAGCAGCCCGCAGCCGGGTACGGGCGAGCAGTACTTC; CDR3aa: CASSPQPGTGEQYF
abundance: NA; d_gene: NA; v_gene: TRBV7-9; j_gene: TRBJ2-6; CDR3nt: TGTACCAGCAGCTTACAAACAGGGAGTGGGGCCAACGTCCTGACTTTC; CDR3aa: CTSSLQTGSGANVLTF
abundance: NA; d_gene: NA; v_gene: TRBV14; j_gene: TRBJ1-1; CDR3nt: TGTGCCAGCAGCCAAGATCCGGGAGTTAACACTGAAGCTTTCTTT; CDR3aa: CASSQDPGVNTEAFF
abundance: NA; d_gene: NA; v_gene: TRBV11-1; j_gene: TRBJ2-5; CDR3nt: TGTGCCGCCCGCCGGGACCAAGGGGAGACCCAGTACTTC; CDR3aa: CAARRDQGETQYF
abundance: few; d_gene: NA; v_gene: TRBV6-5; j_gene: TRBJ2-7; CDR3nt: TGTGCCACGCTTCAAGGATACGAGCAGTACTTC; CDR3aa: CATLQGYEQYF
abundance: NA; d_gene: NA; v_gene: TRBV20-1; j_gene: TRBJ1-2; CDR3nt: TGCAGTGCTAGAGATAAGGGGGGAGCGCGGGGCTACACCTTC; CDR3aa: CSARDKGGARGYTF
abundance: few; d_gene: NA; v_gene: TRBV7-9; j_gene: TRBJ2-7; CDR3nt: TGTGCCAGCAGTGGATCTAGCTCCTACGAGCAGTACTTC; CDR3aa: CASSGSSSYEQYF
abundance: NA; d_gene: NA; v_gene: TRBV7-2; j_gene: TRBJ2-5; CDR3nt: TGTGCCAGCAGCTTAAGTGCACAGCGGGCCAATGAGCAGTACTTC; CDR3aa: CASSLSAQRANEQYF
abundance: NA; d_gene: NA; v_gene: TRBV6-6; j_gene: TRBJ1-1; CDR3nt: TGTGCCAGCAGTTCCTTGGGGGGGGCCCCGAACACTGAAGCTTTCTTT; CDR3aa: CASSSLGGAPNTEAFF
abundance: NA; d_gene: NA; v_gene: TRBV7-9; j_gene: TRBJ1-5; CDR3nt: TGTGCCAGCAGCCGTTTAGATCAGCCCCAGCATTTT; CDR3aa: CASSRLDQPQHF
abundance: NA; d_gene: TRBD2; v_gene: TRBV27; j_gene: TRBJ2-3; CDR3nt: TGTGCCAGCAGCGCTCCGGTAGCGGGGGGCTACTTTAGCACAGATACGCAGTATTTT; CDR3aa: CASSAPVAGGYFSTDTQYF
abundance: NA; d_gene: NA; v_gene: TRBV4-2; j_gene: TRBJ2-3; CDR3nt: TGTGCCAGCAGCCAAGACGAACCAGATACGCAGTATTTT; CDR3aa: CASSQDEPDTQYF
abundance: NA; d_gene: NA; v_gene: TRBV7-2; j_gene: TRBJ2-1; CDR3nt: TGTGCCAGCAGCGCGAACGTCTACAATGAGCAGTTCTTC; CDR3aa: CASSANVYNEQFF
abundance: NA; d_gene: NA; v_gene: TRBV3-1; j_gene: TRBJ1-1; CDR3nt: TGTGCCAGCAGCCAAGGACTTTCAGGCACTGAAGCTTTCTTT; CDR3aa: CASSQGLSGTEAFF
abundance: NA; d_gene: NA; v_gene: TRBV12-3/TRBV12-4; j_gene: TRBJ2-5; CDR3nt: TGTGCCAGCAGTATAGACAGCTACCAAGAGACCCAGTACTTC; CDR3aa: CASSIDSYQETQYF
abundance: few; d_gene: TRBD1; v_gene: TRBV6-2/TRBV6-3; j_gene: TRBJ2-3; CDR3nt: TGTGCCAGCAGTCCCCCGACAGGGGGCCGGAGAGGATATACGCAGTATTTT; CDR3aa: CASSPPTGGRRGYTQYF
abundance: few; d_gene: NA; v_gene: TRBV5-1; j_gene: TRBJ1-6; CDR3nt: TGCGCCAGCAGCTTCGCCCAGGGTGGAGATTCACCCCTCCACTTT; CDR3aa: CASSFAQGGDSPLHF
abundance: NA; d_gene: NA; v_gene: TRBV29-1; j_gene: TRBJ1-1; CDR3nt: TGCAGCGCTGAAACAGGTTTTACTGAAGCTTTCTTT; CDR3aa: CSAETGFTEAFF
abundance: few; d_gene: TRBD1; v_gene: TRBV10-3; j_gene: TRBJ1-1; CDR3nt: TGTGCCATCAGTGACTCCGGGACAGGGGAGAACACTGAAGCTTTCTTT; CDR3aa: CAISDSGTGENTEAFF
abundance: few; d_gene: TRBD1; v_gene: TRBV27; j_gene: TRBJ2-7; CDR3nt: TGTGCCAGCAGTTCACTACCGGGACAGGGAGGGTACGAGCAGTACTTC; CDR3aa: CASSSLPGQGGYEQYF
abundance: NA; d_gene: NA; v_gene: TRBV12-3/TRBV12-4; j_gene: TRBJ1-6; CDR3nt: TGTGCCAGCTGTAGCCTCGGCGGTTCACCCCTCCACTTT; CDR3aa: CASCSLGGSPLHF
abundance: once; d_gene: NA; v_gene: TRBV6-1; j_gene: TRBJ1-1; CDR3nt: TGTGCCAGCAGTGAACCCCTGGCGGGTGTGAACACTGAAGCTTTCTTT; CDR3aa: CASSEPLAGVNTEAFF
abundance: few; d_gene: NA; v_gene: TRBV20-1; j_gene: TRBJ1-1; CDR3nt: TGCAGTGCGGAGGACAGCATGAACACTGAAGCTTTCTTT; CDR3aa: CSAEDSMNTEAFF
abundance: NA; d_gene: NA; v_gene: TRBV5-1; j_gene: TRBJ2-7; CDR3nt: TGCGCCAGCAGACCTCCGACAGAAACCTACGAGCAGTACTTC; CDR3aa: CASRPPTETYEQYF
abundance: NA; d_gene: TRBD2; v_gene: TRBV12-3/TRBV12-4; j_gene: TRBJ2-1; CDR3nt: TGTGCCAGCAGTCCTAGCGGCCGACCTCGGAATGAGCAGTTCTTC; CDR3aa: CASSPSGRPRNEQFF
abundance: few; d_gene: NA; v_gene: TRBV28; j_gene: TRBJ2-7; CDR3nt: TGTGCCAGCAGTTTACAATGGAGCTCCTACGAGCAGTACTTC; CDR3aa: CASSLQWSSYEQYF
abundance: NA; d_gene: NA; v_gene: TRBV7-8; j_gene: TRBJ1-1; CDR3nt: TGTGCCAGCAGCTCCCCTTCGGGGTTCACTGAAGCTTTCTTT; CDR3aa: CASSSPSGFTEAFF
abundance: NA; d_gene: TRBD2; v_gene: TRBV28; j_gene: TRBJ2-1; CDR3nt: TGTGCCAGCAGTTTCAAGCCTTTTACTAGCGGGGGGTGGGAGCAGTTCTTC; CDR3aa: CASSFKPFTSGGWEQFF
abundance: NA; d_gene: NA; v_gene: TRBV25-1; j_gene: TRBJ1-1; CDR3nt: TGTGCCAGCACCTGGAACACTGAAGCTTTCTTT; CDR3aa: CASTWNTEAFF
abundance: NA; d_gene: NA; v_gene: TRBV27; j_gene: TRBJ2-1; CDR3nt: TGCGCCACCCATAGTAGCGGCCCCTACAATGAGCAGTTCTTC; CDR3aa: CATHSSGPYNEQFF
abundance: NA; d_gene: TRBD1; v_gene: TRBV28; j_gene: TRBJ1-5; CDR3nt: TGTGCCAGCAGACCACAGGGGTTTTATAGCAATCAGCCCCAGCATTTT; CDR3aa: CASRPQGFYSNQPQHF
abundance: once; d_gene: TRBD2; v_gene: TRBV7-9; j_gene: TRBJ2-5; CDR3nt: TGTGCCAGCAGCCTTGCGGCGGGAGGGTATACAGATACGCAGTACTTC; CDR3aa: CASSLAAGGYTDTQYF
abundance: NA; d_gene: TRBD2; v_gene: TRBV6-2/TRBV6-3; j_gene: TRBJ2-1; CDR3nt: TGTGCCAGCAGCCCCCATCGGACTAGCGGGAGGGCTATTGAGCAGTTCTTC; CDR3aa: CASSPHRTSGRAIEQFF
abundance: NA; d_gene: NA; v_gene: TRBV7-9; j_gene: TRBJ1-1; CDR3nt: TGTGCCAGCATCCTTTATTCGGGCCAGAACACTGAAGCTTTCTTT; CDR3aa: CASILYSGQNTEAFF
abundance: NA; d_gene: NA; v_gene: TRBV7-9; j_gene: TRBJ2-2; CDR3nt: TGTGCCAGCAGATTACACCCTGTGGCCACCGGGGAGCTGTTTTTT; CDR3aa: CASRLHPVATGELFF